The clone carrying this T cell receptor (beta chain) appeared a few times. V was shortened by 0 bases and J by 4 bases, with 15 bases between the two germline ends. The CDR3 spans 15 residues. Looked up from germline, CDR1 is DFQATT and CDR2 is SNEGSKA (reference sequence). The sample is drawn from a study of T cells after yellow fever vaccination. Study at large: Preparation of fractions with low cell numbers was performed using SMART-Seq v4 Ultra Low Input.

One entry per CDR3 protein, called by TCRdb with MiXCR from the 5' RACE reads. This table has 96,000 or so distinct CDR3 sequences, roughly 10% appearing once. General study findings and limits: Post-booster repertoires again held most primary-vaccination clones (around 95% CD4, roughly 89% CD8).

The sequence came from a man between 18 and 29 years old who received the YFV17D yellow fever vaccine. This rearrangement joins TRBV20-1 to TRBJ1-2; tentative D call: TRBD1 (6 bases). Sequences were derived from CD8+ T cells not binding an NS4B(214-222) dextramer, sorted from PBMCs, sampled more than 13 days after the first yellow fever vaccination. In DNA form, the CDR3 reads TGCAGTGCTAGAGACCTCGGGGGGGGCCCCTATGGCTACACCTTC. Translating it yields CSARDLGGGPYGYTF.